This T cell receptor (beta chain) was identified in a study of early T cells in non-severe SARS-CoV-2 infection. On the study more broadly: The input, bulk RNA from unsorted whole blood, was sequenced, and chains were unpaired.

The table lists this clonotype with a few counts. The antigen is undetermined. Attachment of unique molecular identifiers was made to individual cDNA molecules. MiXCR, run by TCRdb on the 5' RACE reads, gives a single entry per CDR3 protein. The table includes about 69,000 distinct CDR3 sequences, approximately 9.5% detected once. The CDR3 runs to 14 residues. V was shortened by 3 bases and J by 3 bases, with 12 bases between the two germline ends. Looked up from germline, CDR1 is SGHRS and CDR2 is YFSETQ. Points from the study as a whole: Clonotype matching in VDJdb favored anti-spike CD8 responses and did not capture private and CD4 specificities.

This clonotype was obtained from an adult who was a healthcare worker with PCR-confirmed SARS-CoV-2 infection or an uninfected control (not recorded which). The chain couples TRBV5-1 to TRBJ1-1, with D possibly matching TRBD1 (6 bases). Source material: whole blood. The CDR3 spells CASSSGARDTEAFF. The CDR3 nucleotides are TGCGCCAGCAGCTCGGGGGCGAGGGACACTGAAGCTTTCTTT.